This passage covers 15 T cell receptor beta chains from one sample sequenced in a study of TIL therapy for anti-PD-1-resistant metastatic lung cancer (dated by TCRdb to about 2021). Reading the label with the study, this specimen's time point is: pre-treatment sample, taken before nivolumab and TIL therapy. Using bias-controlled multiplex PCR with the immunoSEQ v3 hsTCRB kit, the TCR beta CDR3 regions were amplified from genomic DNA. As stored in TCRdb, this immuneACCESS dataset retains in-frame rearrangements with V and J assigned. A fraction of the clones does not appear; measured against another copy, unresolved V genes explain less than half of the discrepancy, and the remainder lacks a known reason. This sample holds 55,000 to 65,000 clones; more than 60% were observed only once. Less than 2% of the sample is in the top ten clones. Sample: blood, taken at baseline. These receptor sequences come from a person between 25 and 79 years old with non-small cell lung cancer.

CDR3 amino acids: CASSLIEGANTEAFF. In nucleotides, the CDR3 is TGTGCCAGCAGCTTGATAGAGGGGGCGAACACTGAAGCTTTCTTT. This sequence joins TRBV5-5 and TRBJ1-1, with TRBD1 matching 7 bases. V shed 1 base and J 1 base; nucleotides not matched to a gene: 4. CDR3 size: 15 residues. CDR1 is SGHKS and CDR2 is YYEKEE in the germline V gene (reference sequence).

In its sample, this clone was seen a few times. This sequence joins TRBV5-1 and TRBJ2-1; 15 bases map to TRBD2. Germline-derived CDR1 and CDR2 are SGHRS and YFSETQ. The CDR3 is 16 amino acids. Trimming at V came to 4 bases and at J to 9 bases, leaving 8 bases not matched to a gene. CDR3: CASSTGTSGRIIEQFF. The CDR3 DNA reads TGCGCCAGCAGCACAGGGACTAGCGGGAGGATCATTGAGCAGTTCTTC.

This sequence joins TRBV4-2 and TRBJ2-7; TRBD2 matches 7 bases. Germline trimming cut 0 bases from V and 4 bases from J; bases unmatched to any gene: 12. This CDR3 has 17 amino acids. Germline lookup yields CDR1 LGHNA and CDR2 YNFKEQ. DNA of the CDR3: TGTGCCAGCAGCCAAGATGGGTCGCGGGAGTGGAGGTACGAGCAGTACTTC. Translated: CASSQDGSREWRYEQYF.

This chain joins TRBV7-2 and TRBJ2-5; 10 nucleotides line up with TRBD2. CDR1 SGHTA and CDR2 FQGNSA come from the germline V gene. This CDR3 spans 14 amino acids. Trimming at V came to 3 bases and at J to 5 bases, leaving 3 bases not matched to a gene. CDR3 bases: TGTGCCAGCAGCTTTCAGACTAGCGGGGAGACCCAGTACTTC. Its protein product is CASSFQTSGETQYF.

J is TRBJ1-1 and V is TRBV18; no reliable D call. Germline-derived CDR1 and CDR2 are KGHSH and LQKENI. CDR3 length: 13 residues. The ends were cut back, 2 bases at V and 4 bases at J, with 8 bases in the middle. CDR3 sequence reads: CASSPEVGTEAFF. DNA of the CDR3: TGTGCCAGCTCACCAGAAGTAGGCACTGAAGCTTTCTTT.

The rearrangement joins TRBV7-8 to TRBJ2-7; tentative D call: TRBD2 (6 bases). CDR1 SGHVS and CDR2 FQNEAQ come from the germline V gene. V was pared by 3 bases and J by 4 bases, with 7 bases between. The CDR3 contains 12 residues. CDR3 in amino acids: CASSLRDYEQYF. In DNA, the CDR3 is TGTGCCAGCAGCTTGCGGGATTACGAGCAGTACTTC.

This chain connects TRBV19 to TRBJ2-3, with TRBD1 identical over 9 bases. The CDR3 is made up of 14 amino acids. The junction had 7 bases not matched to a gene; V was cut back by 4 bases and J by 8 bases. CDR1 and CDR2 (germline): LNHDA, SQIVND (reference sequence). The CDR3 DNA reads as TGTGCCAGTAGTACGGGACAGGGCTCTCTTACGCAGTATTTT. It specifies CASSTGQGSLTQYF.

The V gene is TRBV10-3, the J gene TRBJ2-2, with no clear D. Per germline, CDR1 ENHRY and CDR2 SYGVKD. This CDR3 region has 14 residues. The germline V and J ends were trimmed by 0 bases and 4 bases, with 6 bases remaining between them. CDR3 residues: CAISESQSTGELFF. CDR3 bases: TGTGCCATCAGTGAGTCGCAAAGCACCGGGGAGCTGTTTTTT.

CDR3 coding DNA: TGTGCCAGCAGTGATCTTGGGACATACAATGAGCAGTTCTTC. The encoded protein is CASSDLGTYNEQFF. This rearrangement joins TRBV2 to TRBJ2-1; TRBD1 might be the D (6 bases). The CDR3 runs 14 residues. Trimming took 3 bases from V and 4 from J, leaving 10 bases between them. The germline V gene has CDR1 SNHLY and CDR2 FYNNEI.

The CDR3 is CASSLAEVRQPQHF. CDR3 DNA sequence: TGTGCCAGCAGCTTAGCCGAGGTCAGGCAGCCCCAGCATTTT. The chain carries TRBV7-8 and TRBJ1-5; D uncertain. The ends were cut back, 0 bases at V and 7 bases at J, with 10 bases in the middle. Germline values: CDR1 SGHVS, CDR2 FQNEAQ. The CDR3 is made up of 14 amino acids.

This clone was detected a few times. The chain uses TRBV7-9 and TRBJ1-2, with 11 positions matching TRBD1. This CDR3 contains 14 residues. Germline CDR1 reads SEHNR; CDR2 reads FQNEAQ (reference sequence). Trimming cost V 4 bases and J 6 bases; bases outside gene matches: 4. DNA for the CDR3: TGTGCCAGCAGCTCCGGGACAGGGGGAAATGGCTACACCTTC. Translation: CASSSGTGGNGYTF.

The table lists this clone with a few counts. J is TRBJ1-6 and V is TRBV29-1, with 8 bases lining up with TRBD1. Looked up from germline, CDR1 is SQVTM and CDR2 is ANQGSEA. This CDR3 is 14 amino acids long. V gave up 4 bases and J gave up 10 bases; unmatched junction bases: 9. The chain's CDR3 is CSVASDREGSPLHF. The CDR3 DNA reads TGCAGCGTTGCCTCGGACAGGGAGGGGTCACCCCTCCACTTT. Variable domain in full (rest from reference TRBV29-1 and TRBJ1-6): SAVISQKPSRDICQRGTSLTIQCQVDSQVTMMFWYRQQPGQSLTLIATANQGSEATYESGFVIDKFPISRPNLTFSTLTVSNMSPEDSSIYLCSVASDREGSPLHFGNGTRLTVT.

The chain carries TRBV9 and TRBJ2-7, with 10 bases identical to TRBD2. Germline-derived CDR1 and CDR2 are SGDLS and YYNGEE. The CDR3 loop spans 16 amino acids. After removal of 0 bases from V and 3 bases from J, the junction contained 6 bases not matched to a gene. The CDR3 spells CASSVASGGGIYEQYF. As DNA, the CDR3 is TGTGCCAGCAGCGTAGCGAGCGGGGGGGGTATCTACGAGCAGTACTTC.

This clone came up once. The V gene is TRBV7-9, the J gene TRBJ2-3; D remains unclear. The V gene lost 5 bases and the J gene lost 2 bases, with 11 bases spanning the gap. Per germline, CDR1 SEHNR and CDR2 FQNEAQ (reference sequence). This CDR3 contains 14 residues. The CDR3 region has the DNA TGTGCCAGCAGCCTAGGGCAAATCACAGATACGCAGTATTTT. It encodes CASSLGQITDTQYF.

This chain joins TRBV4-3 and TRBJ1-5; D is unclear. This CDR3 is built from 14 residues. V lost 0 bases and J lost 3, with 6 bases in between. Germline V CDR1 and CDR2: LGHNA, YSLEER. In nucleotides, the CDR3 is TGCGCCAGCAGCCAAGAGTGGAACAATCAGCCCCAGCATTTT. This gives the protein CASSQEWNNQPQHF.